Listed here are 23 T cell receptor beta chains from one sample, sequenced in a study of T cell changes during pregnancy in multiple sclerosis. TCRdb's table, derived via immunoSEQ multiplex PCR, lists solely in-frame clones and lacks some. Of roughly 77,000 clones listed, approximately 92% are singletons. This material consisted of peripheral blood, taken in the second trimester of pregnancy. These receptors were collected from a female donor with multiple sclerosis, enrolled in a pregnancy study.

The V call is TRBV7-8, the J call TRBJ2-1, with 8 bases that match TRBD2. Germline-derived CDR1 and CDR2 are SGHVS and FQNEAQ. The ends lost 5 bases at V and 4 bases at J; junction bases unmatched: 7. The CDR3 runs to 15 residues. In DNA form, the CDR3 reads TGTGCCAGCAGCGCCCGACTAGCGAAGTACAATGAGCAGTTCTTC. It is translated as CASSARLAKYNEQFF.

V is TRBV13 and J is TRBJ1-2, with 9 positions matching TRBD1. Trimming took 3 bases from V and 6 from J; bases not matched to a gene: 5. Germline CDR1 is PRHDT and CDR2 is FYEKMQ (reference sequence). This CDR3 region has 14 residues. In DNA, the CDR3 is TGTGCCAGCAGCTTGGACAGGGGAGTGGATGGCTACACCTTC. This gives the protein CASSLDRGVDGYTF.

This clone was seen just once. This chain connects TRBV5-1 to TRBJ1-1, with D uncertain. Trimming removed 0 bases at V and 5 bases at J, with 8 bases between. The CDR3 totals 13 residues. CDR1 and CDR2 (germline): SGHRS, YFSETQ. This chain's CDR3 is CASSLVTATEAFF. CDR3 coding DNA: TGCGCCAGCAGCTTGGTTACAGCAACTGAAGCTTTCTTT.

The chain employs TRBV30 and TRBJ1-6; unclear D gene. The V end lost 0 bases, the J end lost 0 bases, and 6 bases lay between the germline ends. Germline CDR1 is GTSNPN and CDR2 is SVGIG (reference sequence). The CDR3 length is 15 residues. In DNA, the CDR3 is TGTGCCTGGAGTGTGCGGGGCTCCTATAATTCACCCCTCCACTTT. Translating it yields CAWSVRGSYNSPLHF.

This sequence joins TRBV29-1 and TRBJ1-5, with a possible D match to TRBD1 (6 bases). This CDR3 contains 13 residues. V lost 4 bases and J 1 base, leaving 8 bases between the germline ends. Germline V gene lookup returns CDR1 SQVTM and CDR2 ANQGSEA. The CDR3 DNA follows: TGCAGCGTTGGCCAGGGGAGCAATCAGCCCCAGCATTTT. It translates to CSVGQGSNQPQHF.

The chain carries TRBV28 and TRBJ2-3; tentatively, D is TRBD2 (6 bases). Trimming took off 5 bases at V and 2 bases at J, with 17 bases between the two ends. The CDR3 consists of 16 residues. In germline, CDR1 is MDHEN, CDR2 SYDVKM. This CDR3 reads CASSELWDSYTDTQYF. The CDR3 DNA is TGTGCCAGCAGTGAACTTTGGGACTCATACACAGATACGCAGTATTTT.

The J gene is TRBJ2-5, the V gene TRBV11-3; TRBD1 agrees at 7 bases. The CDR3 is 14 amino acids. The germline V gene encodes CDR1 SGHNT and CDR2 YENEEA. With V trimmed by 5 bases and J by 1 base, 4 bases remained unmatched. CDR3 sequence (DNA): TGTGCCAGCAGCACACGACAGGGCCAAGAGACCCAGTACTTC. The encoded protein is CASSTRQGQETQYF.

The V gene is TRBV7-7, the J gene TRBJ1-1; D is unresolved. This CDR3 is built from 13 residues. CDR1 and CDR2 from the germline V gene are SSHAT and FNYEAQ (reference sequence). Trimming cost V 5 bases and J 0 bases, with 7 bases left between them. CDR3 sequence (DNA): TGTGCCAGCAGCAAGGCGGTGAACACTGAAGCTTTCTTT. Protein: CASSKAVNTEAFF.

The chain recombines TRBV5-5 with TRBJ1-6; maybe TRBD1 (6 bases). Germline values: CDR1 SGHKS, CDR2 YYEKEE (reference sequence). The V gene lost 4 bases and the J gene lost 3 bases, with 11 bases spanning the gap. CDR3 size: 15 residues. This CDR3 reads CASSHRDGYNSPLHF. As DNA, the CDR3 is TGTGCCAGCAGCCACAGGGACGGCTATAATTCACCCCTCCACTTT.

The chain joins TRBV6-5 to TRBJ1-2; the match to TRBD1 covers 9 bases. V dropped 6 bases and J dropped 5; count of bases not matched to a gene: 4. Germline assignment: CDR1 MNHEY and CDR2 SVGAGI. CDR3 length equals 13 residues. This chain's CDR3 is CASSEQGAYGYTF. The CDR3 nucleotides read TGTGCCAGCAGCGAACAGGGGGCATATGGCTACACCTTC.

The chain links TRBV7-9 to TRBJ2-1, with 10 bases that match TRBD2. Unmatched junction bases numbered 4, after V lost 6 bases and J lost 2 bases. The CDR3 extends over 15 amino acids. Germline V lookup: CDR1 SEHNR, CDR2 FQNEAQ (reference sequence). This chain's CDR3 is CASRESGGAYNEQFF. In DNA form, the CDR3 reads TGTGCCAGCAGAGAAAGCGGGGGGGCCTACAATGAGCAGTTCTTC.

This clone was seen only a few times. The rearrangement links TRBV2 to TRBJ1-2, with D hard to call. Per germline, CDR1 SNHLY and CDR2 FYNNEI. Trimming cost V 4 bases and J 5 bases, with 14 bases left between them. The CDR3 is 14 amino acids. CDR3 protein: CASSADGWTYGYTF. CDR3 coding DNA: TGTGCCAGCAGTGCGGACGGTTGGACTTATGGCTACACCTTC.

The CDR3 DNA follows: TGTGCCAGCAGCCCAGCGGTAGGGACAGGGTTTAACACTGAAGCTTTCTTT. It encodes CASSPAVGTGFNTEAFF. The gene calls are TRBV9 and TRBJ1-1; 9 bases line up with TRBD1. J lost 2 bases, V lost 4 bases, and 12 bases had no gene match. This CDR3 spans 17 amino acids. Germline V CDR1 and CDR2: SGDLS, YYNGEE.

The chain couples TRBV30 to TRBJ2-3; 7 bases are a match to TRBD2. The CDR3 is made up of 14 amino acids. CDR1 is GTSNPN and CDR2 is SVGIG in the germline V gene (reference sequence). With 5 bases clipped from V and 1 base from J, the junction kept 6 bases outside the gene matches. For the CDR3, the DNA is TGTGCCTGGGGAGGAGCGGGGCGCACAGATACGCAGTATTTT. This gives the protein CAWGGAGRTDTQYF. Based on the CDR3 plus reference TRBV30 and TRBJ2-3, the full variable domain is SQTIHQWPATLVQPVGSPLSLECTVEGTSNPNLYWYRQAAGRGLQLLFYSVGIGQISSEVPQNLSASRPQDRQFILSSKKLLLSDSGFYLCAWGGAGRTDTQYFGPGTRLTVL.

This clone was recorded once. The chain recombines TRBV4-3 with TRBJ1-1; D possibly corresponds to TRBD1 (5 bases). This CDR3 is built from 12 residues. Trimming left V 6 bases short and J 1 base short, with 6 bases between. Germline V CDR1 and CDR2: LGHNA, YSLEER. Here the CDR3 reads CASSRGNTEAFF. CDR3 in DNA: TGCGCCAGCAGTAGGGGGAACACTGAAGCTTTCTTT.

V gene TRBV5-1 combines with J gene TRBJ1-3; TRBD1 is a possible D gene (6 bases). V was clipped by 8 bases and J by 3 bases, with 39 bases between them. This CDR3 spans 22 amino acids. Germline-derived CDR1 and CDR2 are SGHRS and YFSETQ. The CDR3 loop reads CARMKAWITRAGYRDFGNTIYF. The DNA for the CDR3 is TGCGCCAGGATGAAAGCTTGGATTACTAGGGCCGGTTACAGGGATTTTGGAAACACCATATATTTT.

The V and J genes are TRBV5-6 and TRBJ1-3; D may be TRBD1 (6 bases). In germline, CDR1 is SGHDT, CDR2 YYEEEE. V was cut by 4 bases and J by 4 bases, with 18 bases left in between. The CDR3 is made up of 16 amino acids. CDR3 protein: CASSPGGPFSGNTIYF. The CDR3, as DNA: TGTGCCAGCAGCCCGGGGGGGCCGTTTTCAGGAAACACCATATATTTT.

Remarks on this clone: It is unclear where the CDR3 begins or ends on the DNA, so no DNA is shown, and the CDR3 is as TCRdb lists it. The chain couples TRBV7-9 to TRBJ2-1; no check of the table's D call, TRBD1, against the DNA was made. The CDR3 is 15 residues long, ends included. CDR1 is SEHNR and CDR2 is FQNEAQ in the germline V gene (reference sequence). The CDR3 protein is CASSFGTGSSDVKFF.

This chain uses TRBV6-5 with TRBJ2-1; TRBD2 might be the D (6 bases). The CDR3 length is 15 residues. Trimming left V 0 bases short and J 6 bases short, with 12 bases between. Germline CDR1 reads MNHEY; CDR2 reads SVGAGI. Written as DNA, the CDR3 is TGTGCCAGCAGTTACTCGGAGGACTACCGCAATGAGCAGTTCTTC. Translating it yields CASSYSEDYRNEQFF.

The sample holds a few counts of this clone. The CDR3 nucleotides read TGTGCCATCAGTGAGTCGACGGGACTAGTTTCGGAGCAGTTCTTC. This encodes CAISESTGLVSEQFF. V gene TRBV10-3 combines with J gene TRBJ2-1; 8 bases align to TRBD2. The CDR3 length is 15 residues. Germline V gene sequence: CDR1 ENHRY, CDR2 SYGVKD. J gave up 10 bases and V 0 bases, and 8 bases lay outside the gene matches.

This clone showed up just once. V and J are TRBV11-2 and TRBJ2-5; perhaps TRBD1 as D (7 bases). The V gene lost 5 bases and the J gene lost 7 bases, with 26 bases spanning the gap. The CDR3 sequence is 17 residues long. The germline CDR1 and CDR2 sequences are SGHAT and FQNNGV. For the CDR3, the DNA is TGTGCCAGCAGCCTCCAGGGGGGCGGGGAGCCCGGGGGGACCCAGTACTTC. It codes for CASSLQGGGEPGGTQYF.

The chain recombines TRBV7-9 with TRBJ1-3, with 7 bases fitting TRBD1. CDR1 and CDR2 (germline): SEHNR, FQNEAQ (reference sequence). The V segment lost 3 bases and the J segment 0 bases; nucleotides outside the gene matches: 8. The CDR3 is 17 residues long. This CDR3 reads CASSFTWDSLSGNTIYF. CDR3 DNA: TGTGCCAGCAGCTTTACTTGGGACAGCCTCTCTGGAAACACCATATATTTT.

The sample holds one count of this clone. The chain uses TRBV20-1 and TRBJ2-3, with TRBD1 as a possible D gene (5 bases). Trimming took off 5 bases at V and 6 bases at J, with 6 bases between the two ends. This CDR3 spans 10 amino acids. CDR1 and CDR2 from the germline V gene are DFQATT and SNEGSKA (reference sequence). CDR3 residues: CSAWGDTQYF. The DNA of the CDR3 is TGCAGTGCTTGGGGCGATACGCAGTATTTT.